This paragraph reports one TCR beta chain. Its target is unknown. The data belong to a study of immune cell composition in non-small cell lung cancer. Study results and limitations: Clones >0.5% enriched in tumour were rarer in adenocarcinoma (around 33%) than squamous (approximately 80%).

Data came from immunoSEQ multiplex PCR; TCRdb stores just in-frame clones and leaves some out. There are roughly 1,400 clones in the sample; around 77% occur only once, and 9% to 10% lies in the top ten. V lost 2 bases to trimming and J lost 2 bases; unmatched junction nucleotides: 0. The CDR3 runs to 13 residues. CDR1 and CDR2 from the germline V gene are MNHEY and SVGAGI. The receptor was derived from a human donor with non-small cell lung cancer. Sequencing input: lung tumor tissue. V usage is TRBV6-5 and J usage is TRBJ2-7; 7 bases are shared with TRBD1. CDR3 region: CASSYRGPYEQYF. The DNA for the CDR3 is TGTGCCAGCAGTTACAGGGGGCCCTACGAGCAGTACTTC.